This TCR beta chain was captured by sequencing in a study of CD39 and CD103 CD8 tumor-infiltrating T cells. As to this clone: Its target is unknown.

Trimming pared 2 bases from V and 10 bases from J, leaving 12 bases between. Germline CDR1 reads MNHEY; CDR2 reads SVGAGI. The CDR3 extends over 13 amino acids. CD8 TILs were sorted as CD3+CD4-CD8+CD45RA-, split by CD39/CD103 into DN, SP, DP. Repertoires were generated with immunoSEQ multiplex PCR, while TCRdb's copy carries only in-frame clones and drops some. The sample contains under 2,000 clones, around 69% of which appear only once. General study findings and limits: Compared with DN, SP and blood memory CD8, DP TILs appeared more oligoclonal. DP TIL clonotypes were rarely found in blood or uninvolved lymph node.

Sequencing used CD39- CD103- CD8+ T cells sorted from the tumor. Subset in this sample: CD103-CD39- double-negative CD45RA- CD8 T cells. The genes are TRBV6-5 and TRBJ2-1; either TRBD1 or TRBD2 may supply D (6 bases each). The clonotype originates from a human donor with head and neck squamous cell carcinoma. The CDR3 DNA sequence: TGTGCCAGCAGTTACGGGGGGCGACGGGAGCAGTTCTTC. This sequence encodes CASSYGGRREQFF.